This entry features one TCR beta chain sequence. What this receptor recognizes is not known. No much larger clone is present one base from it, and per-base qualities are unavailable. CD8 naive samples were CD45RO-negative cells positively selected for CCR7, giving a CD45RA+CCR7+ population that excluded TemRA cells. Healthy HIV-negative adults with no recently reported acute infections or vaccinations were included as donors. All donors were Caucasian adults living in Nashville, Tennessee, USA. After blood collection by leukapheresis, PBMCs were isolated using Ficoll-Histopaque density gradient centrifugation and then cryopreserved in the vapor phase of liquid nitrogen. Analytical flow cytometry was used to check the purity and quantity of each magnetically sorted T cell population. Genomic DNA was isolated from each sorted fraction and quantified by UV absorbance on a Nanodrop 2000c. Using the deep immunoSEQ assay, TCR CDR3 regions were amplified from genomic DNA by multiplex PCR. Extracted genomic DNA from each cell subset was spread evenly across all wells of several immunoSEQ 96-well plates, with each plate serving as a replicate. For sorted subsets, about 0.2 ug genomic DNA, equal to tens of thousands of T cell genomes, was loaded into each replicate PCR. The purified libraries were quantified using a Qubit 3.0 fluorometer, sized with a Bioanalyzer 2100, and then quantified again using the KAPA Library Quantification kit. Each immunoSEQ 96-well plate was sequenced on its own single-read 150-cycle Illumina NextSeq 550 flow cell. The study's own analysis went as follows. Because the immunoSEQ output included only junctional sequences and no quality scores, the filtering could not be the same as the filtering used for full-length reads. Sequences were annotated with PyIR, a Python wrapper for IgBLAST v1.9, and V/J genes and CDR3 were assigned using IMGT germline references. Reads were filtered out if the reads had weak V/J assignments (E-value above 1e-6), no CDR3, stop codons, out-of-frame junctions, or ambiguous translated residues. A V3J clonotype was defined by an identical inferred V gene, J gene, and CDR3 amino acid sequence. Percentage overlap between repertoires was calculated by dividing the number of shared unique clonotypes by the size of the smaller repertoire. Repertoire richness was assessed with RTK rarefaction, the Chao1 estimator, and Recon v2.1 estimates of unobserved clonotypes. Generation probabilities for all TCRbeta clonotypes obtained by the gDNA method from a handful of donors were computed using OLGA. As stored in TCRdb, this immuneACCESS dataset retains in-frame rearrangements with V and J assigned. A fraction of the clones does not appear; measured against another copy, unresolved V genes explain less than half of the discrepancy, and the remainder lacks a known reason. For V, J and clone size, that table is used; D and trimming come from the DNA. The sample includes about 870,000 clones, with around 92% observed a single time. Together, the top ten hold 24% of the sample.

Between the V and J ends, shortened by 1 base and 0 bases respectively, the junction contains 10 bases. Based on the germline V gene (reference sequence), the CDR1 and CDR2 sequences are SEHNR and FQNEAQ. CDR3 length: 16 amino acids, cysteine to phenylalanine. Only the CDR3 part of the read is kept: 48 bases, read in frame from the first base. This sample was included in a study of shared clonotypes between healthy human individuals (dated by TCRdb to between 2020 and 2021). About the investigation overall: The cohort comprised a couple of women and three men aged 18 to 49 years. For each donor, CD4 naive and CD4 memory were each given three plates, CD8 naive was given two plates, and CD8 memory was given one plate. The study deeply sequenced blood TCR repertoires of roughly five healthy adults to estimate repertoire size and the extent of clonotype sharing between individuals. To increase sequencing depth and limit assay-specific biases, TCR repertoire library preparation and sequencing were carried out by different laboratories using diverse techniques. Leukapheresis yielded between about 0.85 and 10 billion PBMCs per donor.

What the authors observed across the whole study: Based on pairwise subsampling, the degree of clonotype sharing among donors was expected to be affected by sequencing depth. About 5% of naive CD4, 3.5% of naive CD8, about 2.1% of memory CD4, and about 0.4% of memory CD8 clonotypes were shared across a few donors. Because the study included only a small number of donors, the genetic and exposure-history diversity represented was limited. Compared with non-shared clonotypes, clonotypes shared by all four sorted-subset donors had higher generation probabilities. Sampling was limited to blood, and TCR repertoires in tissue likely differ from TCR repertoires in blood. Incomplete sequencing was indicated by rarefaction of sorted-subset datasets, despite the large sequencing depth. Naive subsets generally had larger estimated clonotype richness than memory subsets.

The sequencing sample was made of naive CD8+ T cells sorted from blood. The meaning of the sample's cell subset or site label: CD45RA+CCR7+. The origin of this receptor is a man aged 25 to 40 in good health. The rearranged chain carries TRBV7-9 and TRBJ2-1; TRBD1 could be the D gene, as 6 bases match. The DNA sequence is TGTGCCAGCAGCTTAGTTCAGGGGAGCTCCTACAATGAGCAGTTCTTC. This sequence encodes CASSLVQGSSYNEQFF. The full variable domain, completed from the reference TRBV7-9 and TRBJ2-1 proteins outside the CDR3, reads DTGVSQNPRHKITKRGQNVTFRCDPISEHNRLYWYRQTLGQGPEFLTYFQNEAQLEKSRLLSDRFSAERPKGSFSTLEIQRTEQGDSAMYLCASSLVQGSSYNEQFFGPGTRLTVL.